This TCR beta chain was captured by sequencing in a study of blood T cell repertoires in COVID-19. Study-level information: Italy, Spain and the United States were the sources of the convalescent and acute COVID-19 samples. The analysed material was cDNA or gDNA that came from T cells, B-cell-depleted T cells, or PBMCs.

The sample holds one count of this clone. Per the original methods: From reference gene primer amplification, estimates of nucleated cell counts were derived. This table comes from immunoSEQ multiplex PCR, and its TCRdb copy is limited to in-frame clones, with some not included. The DNA gave D and trimming, while V, J and clone size come from that table. This sample yields 270,000 or so clones, of which roughly 85% are seen a single time; about 3% belongs to the top ten. The CDR3 has 15 residues. V was clipped by 5 bases and J by 5 bases; unmatched bases: 6. Germline V gene data show CDR1 as LGHNA and CDR2 as YNFKEQ.

This sequence was found in a woman in her thirties with active or convalescent COVID-19. Specimen: peripheral blood. This sequence joins TRBV4-2 and TRBJ1-6; 7 bases agree with TRBD1. CDR3 nucleotides: TGTGCCAGCAGCGGCCGGGACAGAGATAATTCACCCCTCCACTTT. It translates to CASSGRDRDNSPLHF.